This entry describes one TCR beta chain. The sample originates from a study of low-dose radiotherapy and immunotherapy resistance in tumors. Study-wide background: Administration of intravenous cyclophosphamide at 200 mg/m2 took place every two weeks, one day before radiation and immunotherapy.

Germline CDR1 is LGHDT and CDR2 is YNNKEL (reference sequence). Trimming removed 8 bases from V and 6 bases from J, with 16 bases in between. The CDR3 is 13 amino acids. Alpha- and beta-chain coverage of first-strand cDNA came from TRAV- and TRBV-specific primers. TCRs underwent approximately 20 PCR cycles of amplification with a constant-region primer and V-primer adapter. MiXCR, run by TCRdb on the reads, gives a single entry per CDR3 protein. Of around 79,000 distinct CDR3 sequences listed, over 15% are singletons. The time point was: before trial treatment. The donors, trial participants, received nivolumab, ipilimumab, aspirin, low-dose cyclophosphamide and low-dose radiotherapy.

Source: PBMCs, taken before treatment. This chain links TRBV3-1 with TRBJ1-2; D is unclear. The TCR comes from a male donor with prostate cancer. The CDR3 loop reads CASHGGLTDGYTF. The DNA for the CDR3 is TGTGCCAGCCATGGCGGGCTAACCGATGGCTACACCTTC.